This entry lists 20 T cell receptor beta chains sequenced from one sample in a study of OX40 agonist ivuxolimab in advanced cancers. Repertoires were generated with immunoSEQ multiplex PCR, while TCRdb's copy carries only in-frame clones and drops some. This sample has 15,000 to 20,000 clones, with approximately 77% found just once. Sequenced here: CD4+ or CD8+ T cells sorted from blood, sampled in a trial of the OX40 agonist ivuxolimab. The receptors derive from an adult with an advanced solid tumor such as melanoma, head and neck, liver or kidney cancer.

This rearrangement joins TRBV11-2 to TRBJ2-7; D may be TRBD1 (6 bases). This CDR3 comprises 15 residues. Germline V gene data show CDR1 as SGHAT and CDR2 as FQNNGV. V dropped 5 bases and J dropped 3 bases, with 17 bases sitting between them. The CDR3 DNA follows: TGTGCCAGCAGCCCAGACAGGCATCGACTCTACGAGCAGTACTTC. This gives the protein CASSPDRHRLYEQYF. The full variable domain, with the rest looked up from reference TRBV11-2 and TRBJ2-7, is EAGVAQSPRYKIIEKRQSVAFWCNPISGHATLYWYQQILGQGPKLLIQFQNNGVVDDSQLPKDRFSAERLKGVDSTLKIQPAKLEDSAVYLCASSPDRHRLYEQYFGPGTRLTVT.

This sequence joins TRBV15 and TRBJ2-2; D is ambiguous. The CDR3 covers 13 residues. Germline CDR1 and CDR2: LNHNV and YYDKDF (reference sequence). V gave up 1 base and J gave up 4 bases, with 4 bases separating them. The CDR3 DNA reads as TGTGCCACCAGCAGAGTTTCCACCGGGGAGCTGTTTTTT. As protein: CATSRVSTGELFF.

This sequence joins TRBV27 and TRBJ1-5; D not certain. The V end was cut by 1 base, the J end by 2 bases, with 12 bases between. Germline lookup yields CDR1 MNHEY and CDR2 SMNVEV (reference sequence). This CDR3 spans 16 amino acids. CDR3 nucleotide sequence: TGTGCCAGCAGTTTATTTCCCAGAAGGGGCAATCAGCCCCAGCATTTT. Protein: CASSLFPRRGNQPQHF.

The V and J genes are TRBV9 and TRBJ2-7; 10 bases agree with TRBD1. The V gene end was trimmed by 4 bases and the J gene end by 4 bases; junction bases not matched to a gene: 8. Germline V gene lookup returns CDR1 SGDLS and CDR2 YYNGEE. There are 15 residues in the CDR3. The CDR3 bases are TGTGCCAGCAGCAGCCGGGACAGGGGATTGTACGAGCAGTACTTC. Translation: CASSSRDRGLYEQYF.

This clone was seen a single time. V is TRBV7-2 and J is TRBJ2-3, with 9 bases matching TRBD2. This CDR3 is 15 amino acids long. V lost 2 bases to trimming and J lost 5 bases; unmatched junction nucleotides: 5. CDR1 is SGHTA, CDR2 FQGNSA, per germline. This CDR3 reads CASSLTGRGGDTQYF. The CDR3 DNA sequence: TGTGCCAGCAGCTTAACGGGGCGGGGGGGAGATACGCAGTATTTT. The full variable domain, in which reference TRBV7-2 and TRBJ2-3 provide the parts outside the CDR3, is GAGVSQSPSNKVTEKGKDVELRCDPISGHTALYWYRQSLGQGLEFLIYFQGNSAPDKSGLPSDRFSAERTGGSVSTLTIQRTQQEDSAVYLCASSLTGRGGDTQYFGPGTRLTVL.

Note on this clone: Given a much more abundant clone one base away, this may be a read error. This specimen includes other DNA sequences encoding the same CDR3. The chain has TRBV6-5 and TRBJ2-2; D is perhaps TRBD2 (5 bases). Trimming left V 0 bases short and J 2 bases short, with 10 bases between. CDR1 is MNHEY, CDR2 SVGAGI, per germline. The CDR3 has 16 amino acids. The CDR3 DNA reads TGTGCCAGCAGTTACTCGTTAGGGAGAAACACCGGGGAGCTGTTTTTT. Its translation: CASSYSLGRNTGELFF.

This clone showed up just a few times. The chain joins TRBV15 to TRBJ1-1; no clear D gene. V was cut by 3 bases and J by 1 base, with 6 bases left in between. The CDR3 spans 13 residues. Germline CDR1 reads LNHNV; CDR2 reads YYDKDF (reference sequence). CDR3 nucleotide sequence: TGTGCCACCAGCAGCTTGACGAACACTGAAGCTTTCTTT. Protein: CATSSLTNTEAFF.

The chain has TRBV5-1 and TRBJ2-6; no reliable D call. V dropped 1 base and J dropped 0 bases, with 14 bases sitting between them. The CDR3 contains 18 residues. The germline V gene has CDR1 SGHRS and CDR2 YFSETQ. DNA of the CDR3: TGCGCCAGCAGCTTGTCCGGCCATAGCCCCTCTGGGGCCAACGTCCTGACTTTC. Its protein is CASSLSGHSPSGANVLTF. Filled out from reference TRBV5-1 and TRBJ2-6, the complete variable domain reads KAGVTQTPRYLIKTRGQQVTLSCSPISGHRSVSWYQQTPGQGLQFLFEYFSETQRNKGNFPGRFSGRQFSNSRSEMNVSTLELGDSALYLCASSLSGHSPSGANVLTFGAGSRLTVL.

This chain connects TRBV18 to TRBJ2-3; no firm D call. This CDR3 is built from 14 residues. CDR1 and CDR2 (germline): KGHSH, LQKENI. Trimming left V 6 bases short and J 2 bases short, with 12 bases between. The CDR3 spells CASSLTILTDTQYF. CDR3 bases: TGTGCCAGCTCCCTCACTATTCTCACAGATACGCAGTATTTT.

The chain links TRBV7-8 to TRBJ2-4; the D gene is possibly TRBD1 (7 bases). In germline, CDR1 is SGHVS, CDR2 FQNEAQ. CDR3 length: 17 amino acids. The ends were cut back, 5 bases at V and 8 bases at J, with 25 bases in the middle. The CDR3 DNA follows: TGTGCCAGCAGCCCTTTGGGGGACCTCAGGGGGGCGGACATTCAGTACTTC. Encoded protein: CASSPLGDLRGADIQYF.

Notes on this clone: The sample holds other DNA sequences that translate to the same CDR3. The CDR3 nucleotides read TGTGCCAGCAGCCCCCAGGCGGGAGGGGGTGGTTCCTACAATGAGCAGTTCTTC. Translation gives CASSPQAGGGGSYNEQFF. The chain couples TRBV13 to TRBJ2-1, with 9 bases that match TRBD2. The ends lost 5 bases at V and 1 base at J; junction bases unmatched: 12. The CDR3 is 18 amino acids. Germline CDR1 reads PRHDT; CDR2 reads FYEKMQ (reference sequence).

The rearrangement joins TRBV5-5 to TRBJ1-4; D might be TRBD1 (6 bases). This CDR3 region has 14 residues. The germline CDR1 and CDR2 sequences are SGHKS and YYEKEE (reference sequence). The V end was cut by 3 bases, the J end by 5 bases, with 11 bases between. The CDR3 region is CASSWGARNEKLFF. The CDR3 nucleotides are TGTGCCAGCAGCTGGGGGGCTAGGAATGAAAAACTGTTTTTT.

The rearrangement uses TRBV6-1 and TRBJ1-5; D uncertain. Trimming stripped 4 bases from V and 6 bases from J, with 19 bases between. The length of the CDR3 is 16 residues. Germline lookup yields CDR1 MNHNS and CDR2 SASEGT. The CDR3 is CASSGLVGSVAQPQHF. In nucleotides, the CDR3 is TGTGCCAGCAGTGGGCTAGTGGGGTCGGTTGCTCAGCCCCAGCATTTT.

The chain is built from TRBV11-1 and TRBJ1-4; 9 nucleotides agree with TRBD1. The junction had 5 bases not matched to a gene; V was cut back by 4 bases and J by 5 bases. The CDR3 is 15 amino acids. CDR1 is SGHAT and CDR2 is FQDESV in the germline V gene (reference sequence). CDR3 sequence: CASSSVGQGNEKLFF. The CDR3 nucleotides read TGTGCCAGCAGCTCCGTGGGACAGGGCAATGAAAAACTGTTTTTT.

CDR3 loop: CAISESGAHEQYF. In nucleotides, the CDR3 is TGTGCCATCAGTGAGTCAGGGGCCCACGAGCAGTACTTC. The V and J genes are TRBV10-3 and TRBJ2-5; D might be TRBD1 (5 bases). The J call may be mistaken, given a closer DNA end match to TRBJ2-7. Germline CDR1 is ENHRY and CDR2 is SYGVKD. The CDR3 runs 13 residues.

This clone appeared a single time. The junction does not match germline at one end; this may be a read error. J is TRBJ2-4 and V is TRBV5-6, with a possible D match to TRBD1 (6 bases). This CDR3 has 12 amino acids. Germline V CDR1 and CDR2: SGHDT, YYEEEE. CDR3 residues: CASSLIGRGDTF. The CDR3 nucleotides are TGTGCCAGCAGCTTGATCGGCAGGGGCGACACTTTC.

This clone occurred once. Other nucleotide sequences in the sample specify the same CDR3. The chain recombines TRBV18 with TRBJ2-2; D is undetermined. The CDR3 extends over 12 amino acids. CDR1 KGHSH and CDR2 LQKENI come from the germline V gene. V was pared by 6 bases and J by 7 bases, with 9 bases between. DNA for the CDR3: TGTGCCAGCTCGCCGGATAGCGGGGAGCTGTTTTTT. Translation gives CASSPDSGELFF.

V is TRBV7-9 and J is TRBJ1-1, with D possibly matching TRBD1 (5 bases). V lost 2 bases and J 3 bases, leaving 13 bases between the germline ends. The CDR3 consists of 15 residues. Germline values: CDR1 SEHNR, CDR2 FQNEAQ (reference sequence). The chain's CDR3 is CASSLLAGRYTEAFF. The CDR3 DNA sequence: TGTGCCAGCAGCTTATTGGCAGGGAGGTACACTGAAGCTTTCTTT.

This clone was observed once. The sample holds other DNA sequences that translate to the same CDR3. V and J are TRBV28 and TRBJ2-7; TRBD1 matches at 8 bases. The CDR3 spans 19 residues. Losses at the gene ends were 3 bases for V and 1 base for J; bases not matched to a gene: 17. The germline gives CDR1 MDHEN, CDR2 SYDVKM. Written as DNA, the CDR3 is TGTGCCAGCAGTTTCGGGGATCTTTACCGGGGACAGGCTTCCTACGAGCAGTACTTC. This encodes CASSFGDLYRGQASYEQYF.

The sample holds one count of this clone. The chain couples TRBV19 to TRBJ2-1; D ambiguous. The germline V and J ends were trimmed by 4 bases and 5 bases, with 9 bases remaining between them. The CDR3 is 13 residues long. Germline V gene data show CDR1 as LNHDA and CDR2 as SQIVND (reference sequence). The CDR3 nucleotides read TGTGCCAGTAGTAATCGGGCTAACAATGAGCAGTTCTTC. Translated, it gives CASSNRANNEQFF.